The 10 T cell receptor beta chains listed next were all sequenced from one sample in a study of T-cell memory formation after mild COVID-19. TCRdb ran MiXCR on the 5' RACE reads and lists one entry per CDR3 protein. The top ten hold roughly an eighth of the sample, which has under 700,000 distinct CDR3 sequences, around 21% seen once. Specimen: PBMCs or a T cell subset sorted from them (not recorded which). These receptor sequences come from an adult woman who had mild COVID-19 (a few samples of this study predate the infection). Cell type and time point are not known.

The genes are TRBV9 and TRBJ2-3, with D possibly TRBD2 on 5 matching bases. V lost 4 bases and J lost 4, with 10 bases in between. The V gene's germline CDR1 is SGDLS and CDR2 YYNGEE. This CDR3 region has 13 residues. This CDR3 reads CASSIYGADTQYF. The CDR3 region has the DNA TGTGCCAGCAGCATTTACGGGGCAGATACGCAGTATTTT.

The J gene is TRBJ2-2, the V gene TRBV9; D unresolved. Germline CDR1 and CDR2: SGDLS and YYNGEE. This CDR3 has 15 residues. Deletions cut 4 bases from V and 8 bases from J, with 18 bases between. The CDR3: CASSQLTAAKGELFF. As DNA, the CDR3 is TGTGCCAGCAGCCAACTAACTGCAGCAAAGGGGGAGCTGTTTTTT.

The V gene is TRBV7-6, the J gene TRBJ1-2; 9 bases are a match to TRBD1. V was pared by 4 bases and J by 1 base, with 7 bases of the junction left unmatched. Germline-derived CDR1 and CDR2 are SGHVS and FNYEAQ. This CDR3 is 16 amino acids long. CDR3 in DNA: TGTGCCAGCAGCTCCGGGACAGGGCGGGATAACTATGGCTACACCTTC. As protein: CASSSGTGRDNYGYTF.

The chain has TRBV3-1 and TRBJ1-5, with D possibly being TRBD1 (6 bases). Trimming shortened V by 4 bases and J by 3 bases, and 10 bases separated the two germline ends. Germline V gives CDR1 LGHDT, CDR2 YNNKEL (reference sequence). The CDR3 has 14 amino acids. The CDR3 protein is CASSPQGNNQPQHF. CDR3 DNA: TGTGCCAGCAGCCCGCAGGGGAACAATCAGCCCCAGCATTTT.

The chain couples TRBV6-5 to TRBJ2-6; 7 bases match TRBD1. Germline values: CDR1 MNHEY, CDR2 SVGAGI. This CDR3 has 19 amino acids. The V gene end was trimmed by 0 bases and the J gene end by 2 bases; junction bases not matched to a gene: 10. The CDR3 DNA is TGTGCCAGCAGTTACTCAAAGGGGGCGCAGCTAGCTGGGGCCAACGTCCTGACTTTC. Translating gives CASSYSKGAQLAGANVLTF.

J is TRBJ2-5 and V is TRBV7-6, with 13 bases that match TRBD2. CDR1 is SGHVS and CDR2 is FNYEAQ in the germline V gene. Trimming cost V 6 bases and J 5 bases; bases outside gene matches: 12. CDR3 length equals 17 residues. This CDR3 is CASRLGGLAGVQETQYF. For the CDR3, the DNA is TGTGCCAGCAGGCTGGGAGGACTAGCGGGAGTGCAGGAGACCCAGTACTTC.

In this sample, this clonotype turned up a few times. The rearrangement joins TRBV7-9 to TRBJ2-1, with TRBD1 as a possible D gene (7 bases). The germline CDR1 and CDR2 sequences are SEHNR and FQNEAQ (reference sequence). The length of the CDR3 is 14 residues. The germline V and J ends were trimmed by 7 bases and 0 bases, with 10 bases remaining between them. CDR3: CASNQGGSYNEQFF. In nucleotides, the CDR3 is TGTGCCAGCAACCAGGGGGGCTCCTACAATGAGCAGTTCTTC. The variable domain in full, with the rest retrieved from reference TRBV7-9 and TRBJ2-1, is DTGVSQNPRHKITKRGQNVTFRCDPISEHNRLYWYRQTLGQGPEFLTYFQNEAQLEKSRLLSDRFSAERPKGSFSTLEIQRTEQGDSAMYLCASNQGGSYNEQFFGPGTRLTVL.

This clonotype has a handful of counts. CDR3 residues: CSVELVNTEAFF. In nucleotides, the CDR3 is TGCAGCGTAGAGTTGGTTAACACTGAAGCTTTCTTT. The chain carries TRBV29-1 and TRBJ1-1; D call uncertain. The germline V gene has CDR1 SQVTM and CDR2 ANQGSEA. Trimming shortened V by 6 bases and J by 2 bases, and 10 bases separated the two germline ends. The CDR3 loop spans 12 amino acids.

This clonotype came up a few times. V and J are TRBV2 and TRBJ2-3; 7 nucleotides match TRBD2. CDR1 and CDR2 (germline): SNHLY, FYNNEI. J lost 6 bases, V lost 4 bases, and 16 bases had no gene match. The CDR3 spans 17 residues. CDR3 sequence: CASSVPGDGGGGDTQYF. The CDR3 bases are TGTGCCAGCAGTGTGCCGGGGGACGGCGGGGGAGGGGATACGCAGTATTTT.

This clonotype was counted a few times. The chain couples TRBV27 to TRBJ2-7, with D maybe TRBD1 (5 bases). V was pared by 5 bases and J by 2 bases, with 13 bases between. Looked up from germline, CDR1 is MNHEY and CDR2 is SMNVEV (reference sequence). This CDR3 contains 14 residues. This CDR3 reads CASSRRTPTYEQYF. Here the CDR3 DNA reads TGTGCCAGCAGTCGCCGGACACCCACCTACGAGCAGTACTTC.